The rows below give T cell receptor beta chains drawn from one sample of a study of T cell changes during pregnancy in multiple sclerosis. Sequencing was performed with immunoSEQ multiplex PCR; in TCRdb, only in-frame clones are kept and a portion is missing. The sample holds about 27,000 clones, about 89% seen once. Sequenced here: CD8+ T cells from peripheral blood mononuclear cells, sampled in the first trimester of pregnancy. These receptors were taken from a female donor in good health, enrolled as a control in a pregnancy study. The CDR3 runs from the conserved cysteine through the conserved F or W. Each record gives: CDR3 DNA, CDR3 protein, V gene, D gene, J gene, clone size. D genes are given only for firm matches. A clone size is listed for some rows: how often the clone was seen (once, few, many), or a class if it is expanded.

cdr3_nt: TGTGCCAGCAGTTTAACCTCCCGGGGTAACACTGAAGCTTTCTTT
cdr3_aa: CASSLTSRGNTEAFF
v_call: TRBV27
d_call: -
j_call: TRBJ1-1
clone_size: -

cdr3_nt: TGTGCCAGCAGCGAAACGACAGGTTATTCACCCCTCCACTTT
cdr3_aa: CASSETTGYSPLHF
v_call: TRBV5-5
d_call: -
j_call: TRBJ1-6
clone_size: -

cdr3_nt: TGTGCCAGTAGTATTGGACAGGACCCCTCCTACAATGAGCAGTTCTTC
cdr3_aa: CASSIGQDPSYNEQFF
v_call: TRBV19
d_call: TRBD1
j_call: TRBJ2-1
clone_size: -

cdr3_nt: TGTGCCACCAGCTCCCAGTTACAGGGACAGCTTTACAATGAGCAGTTCTTC
cdr3_aa: CATSSQLQGQLYNEQFF
v_call: TRBV15
d_call: TRBD1
j_call: TRBJ2-1
clone_size: once

cdr3_nt: TGTGCCAGCAGTTACCCGCCACCGGGACAGAATTCACCCCTCCACTTT
cdr3_aa: CASSYPPPGQNSPLHF
v_call: TRBV6-7
d_call: TRBD1
j_call: TRBJ1-6
clone_size: -

cdr3_nt: TGCGCCAGCAGCCAAGATCTAGTGCTACAGGGGGACACTGAAGCTTTCTTT
cdr3_aa: CASSQDLVLQGDTEAFF
v_call: TRBV4-3
d_call: TRBD1
j_call: TRBJ1-1
clone_size: -

cdr3_nt: TGTGCCAGCAGCTTAAACCCCGCAGGGGGACTCACAGATACGCAGTATTTT
cdr3_aa: CASSLNPAGGLTDTQYF
v_call: TRBV11-3
d_call: -
j_call: TRBJ2-3
clone_size: -

cdr3_nt: TGTGCCTGGAGTGTAGGGGACAGGGAAATGGGTGGCTACACCTTC
cdr3_aa: CAWSVGDREMGGYTF
v_call: TRBV30
d_call: TRBD1
j_call: TRBJ1-2
clone_size: -

cdr3_nt: TGTGCCAGCCAGGACAGGGAGGGCTACGAGCAGTACTTC
cdr3_aa: CASQDREGYEQYF
v_call: TRBV6-1
d_call: -
j_call: TRBJ2-7
clone_size: -

cdr3_nt: TGCGCCAGCAGCCAGGTGAGCGGGAGGAACAATGAGCAGTTCTTC
cdr3_aa: CASSQVSGRNNEQFF
v_call: TRBV4-1
d_call: TRBD2
j_call: TRBJ2-1
clone_size: -

cdr3_nt: TGTGCCAGCAGTACCCTAGCGGGAGGGCCCTACGAGCAGTACTTC
cdr3_aa: CASSTLAGGPYEQYF
v_call: TRBV28
d_call: TRBD2
j_call: TRBJ2-7
clone_size: -

cdr3_nt: TGTGCCAGCAGTGAAACAGGGGGCAGATCCGGGGAGCTGTTTTTT
cdr3_aa: CASSETGGRSGELFF
v_call: TRBV6-1
d_call: TRBD1
j_call: TRBJ2-2
clone_size: -

cdr3_nt: TGTGCCAGCAGATACAGGGGTACAGATACGCAGTATTTT
cdr3_aa: CASRYRGTDTQYF
v_call: TRBV11-2
d_call: TRBD1
j_call: TRBJ2-3
clone_size: -

cdr3_nt: TGTGCCAGCTCATCGGGAGTGCCCTTCGGCGAGCAGTACTTC
cdr3_aa: CASSSGVPFGEQYF
v_call: TRBV18
d_call: -
j_call: TRBJ2-7
clone_size: -

cdr3_nt: TGTGCCAGCATGGGGCAGGGGTCCGGCACTGAAGCTTTCTTT
cdr3_aa: CASMGQGSGTEAFF
v_call: TRBV28
d_call: -
j_call: TRBJ1-1
clone_size: -

cdr3_nt: TGTGCCAGCAGTGGGACTAGCGGCTTCACAGATACGCAGTATTTT
cdr3_aa: CASSGTSGFTDTQYF
v_call: TRBV27
d_call: TRBD2
j_call: TRBJ2-3
clone_size: few

cdr3_nt: TGCGCCAGCAGCGGTGGCCTAGCGGGGTATGAGCAGTTCTTC
cdr3_aa: CASSGGLAGYEQFF
v_call: TRBV5-1
d_call: TRBD2
j_call: TRBJ2-1
clone_size: few

cdr3_nt: TGTGCCAGCAGTTCCGTCAACTTGGGAGGCTCTGGAAACACCATATATTTT
cdr3_aa: CASSSVNLGGSGNTIYF
v_call: TRBV28
d_call: -
j_call: TRBJ1-3
clone_size: few

cdr3_nt: TGTGCCAGTAGTATAGATCTGGGGGCCTCCTACAATGAGCAGTTCTTC
cdr3_aa: CASSIDLGASYNEQFF
v_call: TRBV19
d_call: -
j_call: TRBJ2-1
clone_size: once

cdr3_nt: TGTGCCAGCAAGAGTCAAGGCGGGAGGGGGTGGGAGCAGTTCTTC
cdr3_aa: CASKSQGGRGWEQFF
v_call: TRBV27
d_call: TRBD2
j_call: TRBJ2-1
clone_size: -

cdr3_nt: TGTGCCAGCACCCCGGGGGGGGGTCGGCAGTATTTT
cdr3_aa: CASTPGGGRQYF
v_call: TRBV27
d_call: TRBD2
j_call: TRBJ2-3
clone_size: -

cdr3_nt: TGTGCCAGCCGAGGGTTCTACGAGCAGTACTTC
cdr3_aa: CASRGFYEQYF
v_call: TRBV28
d_call: -
j_call: TRBJ2-7
clone_size: -

cdr3_nt: TGTGCCAGCAGTGAAGCTCCCCCGGGGGGAGGAGAGACCCAGTACTTC
cdr3_aa: CASSEAPPGGGETQYF
v_call: TRBV6-1
d_call: TRBD2
j_call: TRBJ2-5
clone_size: -

cdr3_nt: TGTGCCAGCAGTGTGGGACAGCCGGATAACTATGGCTACACCTTC
cdr3_aa: CASSVGQPDNYGYTF
v_call: TRBV27
d_call: TRBD1
j_call: TRBJ1-2
clone_size: few

cdr3_nt: TGTGCCAGCAGCTCCGATCGGGGCGGGGGGGCCCCCGGGGATGAGCAGTTCTTC
cdr3_aa: CASSSDRGGGAPGDEQFF
v_call: TRBV7-9
d_call: TRBD2
j_call: TRBJ2-1
clone_size: -

cdr3_nt: TGTGCCAGCAGCTCAACCGCGACGGACTACTATGGCTACACCTTC
cdr3_aa: CASSSTATDYYGYTF
v_call: TRBV7-9
d_call: -
j_call: TRBJ1-2
clone_size: few

cdr3_nt: TGTGCCAGTAGTATTGCGGCATTTTCTTTTGAAGCTTTCTTT
cdr3_aa: CASSIAAFSFEAFF
v_call: TRBV19
d_call: -
j_call: TRBJ1-1
clone_size: -

cdr3_nt: TGTGCCAGCAGCACTAGCTCCTACGAGCAGTACTTC
cdr3_aa: CASSTSSYEQYF
v_call: TRBV5-6
d_call: -
j_call: TRBJ2-7
clone_size: -

cdr3_nt: TGTGCCAGCAGCTACAGGGTGTCCAACTATGGCTACACCTTC
cdr3_aa: CASSYRVSNYGYTF
v_call: TRBV14
d_call: -
j_call: TRBJ1-2
clone_size: -

cdr3_nt: TGTGCCAGCAGCAAAGTGGCCTCAACTAATGAAAAACTGTTTTTT
cdr3_aa: CASSKVASTNEKLFF
v_call: TRBV21-1
d_call: -
j_call: TRBJ1-4
clone_size: -

cdr3_nt: TGTGCCAGCCGTGGGGGGGAGCGGTACTACGAGCAGTACTTC
cdr3_aa: CASRGGERYYEQYF
v_call: TRBV6-1
d_call: TRBD2
j_call: TRBJ2-7
clone_size: -

cdr3_nt: TGTGCCAGCAGCCCCGGGACATCCTTTGGAGAGCAGTACTTC
cdr3_aa: CASSPGTSFGEQYF
v_call: TRBV6-5
d_call: -
j_call: TRBJ2-7
clone_size: -

cdr3_nt: TGCGCCAGCGGAAACGGGACAGTCTATTCACCCCTCCACTTT
cdr3_aa: CASGNGTVYSPLHF
v_call: TRBV5-1
d_call: TRBD1
j_call: TRBJ1-6
clone_size: medium-sized

cdr3_nt: TGTGCCAGCAGCCAAGTAGGGGACTCATCCTACGAGCAGTACTTC
cdr3_aa: CASSQVGDSSYEQYF
v_call: TRBV14
d_call: -
j_call: TRBJ2-7
clone_size: -

cdr3_nt: TGTGCCAGCAACCAACCAGCGGGAGGGCCCGGCAATGAGCAGTTCTTC
cdr3_aa: CASNQPAGGPGNEQFF
v_call: TRBV4-2
d_call: TRBD2
j_call: TRBJ2-1
clone_size: -

cdr3_nt: TGTGCCAGTAGTATAGGGACAGGGGTAGTTGGGGAGACCCAGTACTTC
cdr3_aa: CASSIGTGVVGETQYF
v_call: TRBV19
d_call: TRBD1
j_call: TRBJ2-5
clone_size: -

cdr3_nt: TGCGCCAGCAGCCAAGTGACTAGCGGGGTCTCCTACAATGAGCAGTTCTTC
cdr3_aa: CASSQVTSGVSYNEQFF
v_call: TRBV4-1
d_call: TRBD2
j_call: TRBJ2-1
clone_size: -

cdr3_nt: TGTGCCACCAGCAGAGGACTAGCGGGAGCTTACGAGCAGTTCTTC
cdr3_aa: CATSRGLAGAYEQFF
v_call: TRBV15
d_call: TRBD2
j_call: TRBJ2-1
clone_size: few

cdr3_nt: TGTGCCCCCCCTGGGGGGGACACTGAAGCTTTCTTT
cdr3_aa: CAPPGGDTEAFF
v_call: TRBV19
d_call: -
j_call: TRBJ1-1
clone_size: -

cdr3_nt: TGTGCCAGCAGCTTTGACAGTAATCAGCCCCAGCATTTT
cdr3_aa: CASSFDSNQPQHF
v_call: TRBV5-4
d_call: -
j_call: TRBJ1-5
clone_size: once

cdr3_nt: TGTGCCAGCAGCCCGTGGACAGCCGGGAACACTGAAGCTTTCTTT
cdr3_aa: CASSPWTAGNTEAFF
v_call: TRBV5-4
d_call: -
j_call: TRBJ1-1
clone_size: -

cdr3_nt: TGTGCCAGTATACAGAATGGCAATCAGCCCCAGCATTTT
cdr3_aa: CASIQNGNQPQHF
v_call: TRBV19
d_call: -
j_call: TRBJ1-5
clone_size: -

cdr3_nt: TGTGCCAGTAGTATCTTCCCGAACACCGGGGAGCTGTTTTTT
cdr3_aa: CASSIFPNTGELFF
v_call: TRBV19
d_call: -
j_call: TRBJ2-2
clone_size: few

cdr3_nt: TGCGCCAGCAGCCAAGATAGTCTACAGGGGTCCACCGGAGCTTTCTTT
cdr3_aa: CASSQDSLQGSTGAFF
v_call: TRBV4-1
d_call: TRBD1
j_call: TRBJ1-1
clone_size: -

cdr3_nt: TGTGCCAGAAGCTTAGAACGGGAGCAGTACTTC
cdr3_aa: CARSLEREQYF
v_call: TRBV7-5
d_call: -
j_call: TRBJ2-7
clone_size: once

cdr3_nt: TGCGCCAGCAGTTTCCCGGGAGGACAGCCCCAGCATTTT
cdr3_aa: CASSFPGGQPQHF
v_call: TRBV4-1
d_call: -
j_call: TRBJ1-5
clone_size: -

cdr3_nt: TGCGCCAGCAGCCAATACCTAGCGATCTCCTACGAGCAGTACTTC
cdr3_aa: CASSQYLAISYEQYF
v_call: TRBV4-1
d_call: -
j_call: TRBJ2-7
clone_size: -

cdr3_nt: TGTGCCAGCAGGCAGGGGGCGCGTGGCTACACCTTC
cdr3_aa: CASRQGARGYTF
v_call: TRBV27
d_call: TRBD1
j_call: TRBJ1-2
clone_size: -

cdr3_nt: TGTGCCAGTAGTATAGCAGGGTCCGGAGAAAAACTGTTTTTT
cdr3_aa: CASSIAGSGEKLFF
v_call: TRBV19
d_call: -
j_call: TRBJ1-4
clone_size: -

cdr3_nt: TGTGCCAGCTCAGCCAATCCGGGACAGGGATCCTACGAGCAGTACTTC
cdr3_aa: CASSANPGQGSYEQYF
v_call: TRBV18
d_call: TRBD1
j_call: TRBJ2-7
clone_size: -

cdr3_nt: TGTGCCAGCAGTGACCTTAGGGGAAAAACCGGGGAGCTGTTTTTT
cdr3_aa: CASSDLRGKTGELFF
v_call: TRBV2
d_call: -
j_call: TRBJ2-2
clone_size: -

cdr3_nt: TGTGCCAGCAGCGGGTGGGACAGCCTCACAGATACGCAGTATTTT
cdr3_aa: CASSGWDSLTDTQYF
v_call: TRBV9
d_call: TRBD1
j_call: TRBJ2-3
clone_size: few

cdr3_nt: TGTGCCAGCAGCAAAGAAGGGGGGACTACTATTCTGTATGGCTACACCTTC
cdr3_aa: CASSKEGGTTILYGYTF
v_call: TRBV21-1
d_call: -
j_call: TRBJ1-2
clone_size: -

cdr3_nt: TGTGCCAGCACCATTGGGACAGGGGCCACGACCGGGGAGCTGTTTTTT
cdr3_aa: CASTIGTGATTGELFF
v_call: TRBV7-8
d_call: TRBD1
j_call: TRBJ2-2
clone_size: few

cdr3_nt: TGTGCCAGCAGCTTAGGAGACAATGAGCAGTTCTTC
cdr3_aa: CASSLGDNEQFF
v_call: TRBV7-9
d_call: -
j_call: TRBJ2-1
clone_size: -